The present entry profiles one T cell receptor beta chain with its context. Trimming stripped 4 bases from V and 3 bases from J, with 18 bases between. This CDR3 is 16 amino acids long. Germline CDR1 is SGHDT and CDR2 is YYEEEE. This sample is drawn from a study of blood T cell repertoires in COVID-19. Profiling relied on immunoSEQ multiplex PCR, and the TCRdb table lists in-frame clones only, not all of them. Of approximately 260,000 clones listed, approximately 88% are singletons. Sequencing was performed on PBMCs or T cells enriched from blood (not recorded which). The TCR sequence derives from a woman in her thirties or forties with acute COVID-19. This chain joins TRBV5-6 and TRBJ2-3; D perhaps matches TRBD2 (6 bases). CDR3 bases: TGTGCCAGCAGCCGTGATCGTGGGGGAGGAACAGATACGCAGTATTTT. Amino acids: CASSRDRGGGTDTQYF.